The rows below give T cell receptor beta chains drawn from one sample of a study of glioma-infiltrating T cells after dendritic cell vaccination. Sequencing used immunoSEQ multiplex PCR; TCRdb keeps in-frame clones, though not all of them. The sample lists under 100,000 clones, over 85% occurring once. This material consisted of blood, taken before dendritic cell vaccination. The receptors derive from a human donor with glioblastoma. CDR3s include the opening cysteine and the closing phenylalanine or tryptophan. D genes are given only for firm matches. The size field is filled for only some rows; it gives once, few, many or a size class.

clone_size	d_call	v_call	j_call	cdr3_aa
-	TRBD1	TRBV30	TRBJ2-7	CAWSSGTGLDEQYF
-	TRBD1	TRBV11-2	TRBJ1-2	CASRIAGTGDYGYTF
once	TRBD1	TRBV5-1	TRBJ1-1	CASSLGTGVEAFF
-	TRBD2	TRBV6-6	TRBJ2-7	CASSPPGGGGKEQYF
-	TRBD2	TRBV2	TRBJ2-7	CASRGGTTSYEQYF
-	TRBD1	TRBV5-1	TRBJ2-7	CASSPLSGQGGAYEQYF
once	-	TRBV6-6	TRBJ1-1	CASSPARTENTEAFF
-	TRBD1	TRBV2	TRBJ1-6	CARATGANSPLHF
-	-	TRBV19	TRBJ2-2	CASSIWRGNTGELFF
few	-	TRBV5-1	TRBJ1-2	CASSDGTGGYGYTF
-	-	TRBV9	TRBJ2-1	CASSPRLGHHNEQFF
-	-	TRBV7-2	TRBJ2-7	CASSKGGGPNEQYF
-	-	TRBV18	TRBJ2-5	CASSPESEETQYF
-	-	TRBV28	TRBJ1-5	CASSLSSGQPQHF
-	-	TRBV5-1	TRBJ2-3	CASSLSTADTDTQYF
few	-	TRBV21-1	TRBJ1-3	CASSKVPRAGNTIYF
-	-	TRBV5-1	TRBJ2-7	CASNGEGGGQYF
-	-	TRBV15	TRBJ2-1	CATSREERGEQFF
-	TRBD1	TRBV7-6	TRBJ2-2	CASSLGFPGTGRTGELFF
-	-	TRBV5-6	TRBJ1-1	CASSKGGTEAFF
-	-	TRBV9	TRBJ2-1	CASSVASASYNEQFF
-	TRBD2	TRBV4-2	TRBJ2-1	CASSQDLAGHYNEQFF